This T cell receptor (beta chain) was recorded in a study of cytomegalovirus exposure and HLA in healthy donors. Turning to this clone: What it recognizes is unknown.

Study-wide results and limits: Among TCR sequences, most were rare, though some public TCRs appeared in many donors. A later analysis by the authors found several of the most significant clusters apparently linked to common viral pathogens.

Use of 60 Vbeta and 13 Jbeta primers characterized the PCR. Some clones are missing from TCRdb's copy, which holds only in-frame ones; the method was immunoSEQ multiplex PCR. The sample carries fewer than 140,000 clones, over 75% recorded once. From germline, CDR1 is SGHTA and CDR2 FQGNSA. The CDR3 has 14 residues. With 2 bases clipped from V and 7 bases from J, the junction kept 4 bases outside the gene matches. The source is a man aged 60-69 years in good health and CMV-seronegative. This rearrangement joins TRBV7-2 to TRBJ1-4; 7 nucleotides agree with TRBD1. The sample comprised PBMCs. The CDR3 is CASSLWDRGEKLFF. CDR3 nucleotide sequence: TGTGCCAGCAGCTTATGGGACAGAGGTGAAAAACTGTTTTTT.